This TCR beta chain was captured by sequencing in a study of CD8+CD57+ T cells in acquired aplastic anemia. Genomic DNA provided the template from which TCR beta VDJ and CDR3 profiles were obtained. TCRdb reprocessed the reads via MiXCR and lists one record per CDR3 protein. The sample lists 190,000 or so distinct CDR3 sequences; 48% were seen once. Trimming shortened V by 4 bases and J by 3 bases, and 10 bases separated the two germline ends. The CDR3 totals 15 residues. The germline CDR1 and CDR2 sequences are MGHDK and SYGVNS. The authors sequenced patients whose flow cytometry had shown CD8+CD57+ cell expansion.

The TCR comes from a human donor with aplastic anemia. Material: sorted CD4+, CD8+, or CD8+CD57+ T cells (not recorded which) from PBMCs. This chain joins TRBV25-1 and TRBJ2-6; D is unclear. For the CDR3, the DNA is TGTGCCAGCAGTGTTGGAACCGTTGGGGCCAACGTCCTGACTTTC. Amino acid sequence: CASSVGTVGANVLTF.